The source of this T cell receptor (beta chain) is a study of blood T cells in healthy people across ages. General study findings and limits: PBMCs that were unsorted prevented a conclusive naive versus antigen-experienced comparison.

With respect to this clonotype: The antigen is not known.

The use of a sample-barcoded 5' primer and a J-beta primer mix characterized a second PCR of about 6 to 12 cycles. Unique molecular identifiers of 12 random nucleotides labeled each cDNA. From the 5' RACE reads, TCRdb called clonotypes with MiXCR, one entry per CDR3 protein. The sample gives about 680,000 distinct CDR3 sequences, around 48% of which show up once; around a third is in the top ten. Germline V lookup: CDR1 DFQATT, CDR2 SNEGSKA (reference sequence). V shed 4 bases and J shed 0 bases, with 12 bases lying between them. The CDR3 covers 14 residues. The gene calls are TRBV20-1 and TRBJ2-5; a weak D match, TRBD1 (5 bases). The source is a woman aged 60-70 years in good health. Sequencing was done on a sample of blood. CDR3 coding DNA: TGCAGTGCTATCGCATGGGGCTACCAAGAGACCCAGTACTTC. Protein product: CSAIAWGYQETQYF.